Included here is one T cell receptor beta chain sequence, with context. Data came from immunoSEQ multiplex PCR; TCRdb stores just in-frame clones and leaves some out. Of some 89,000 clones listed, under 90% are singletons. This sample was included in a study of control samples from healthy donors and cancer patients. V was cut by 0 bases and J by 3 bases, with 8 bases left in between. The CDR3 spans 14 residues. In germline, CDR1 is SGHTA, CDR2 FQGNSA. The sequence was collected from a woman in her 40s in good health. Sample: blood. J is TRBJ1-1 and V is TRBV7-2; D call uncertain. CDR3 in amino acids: CASSLARSYTEAFF. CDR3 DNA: TGTGCCAGCAGCTTAGCCCGGTCCTACACTGAAGCTTTCTTT.